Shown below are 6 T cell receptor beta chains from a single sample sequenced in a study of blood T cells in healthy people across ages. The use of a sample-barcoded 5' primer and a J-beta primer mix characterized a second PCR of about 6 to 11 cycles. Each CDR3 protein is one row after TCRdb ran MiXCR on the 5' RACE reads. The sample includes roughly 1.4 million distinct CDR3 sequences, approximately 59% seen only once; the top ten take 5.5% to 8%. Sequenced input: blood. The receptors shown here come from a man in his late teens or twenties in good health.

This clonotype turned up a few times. CDR3 sequence reads: CASSLYTSMGGPGTGELFF. CDR3 nucleotide sequence: TGTGCCAGCAGTTTATATACTTCCATGGGAGGGCCGGGCACCGGGGAGCTGTTTTTT. The J gene is TRBJ2-2, the V gene TRBV27; 7 bases match TRBD2. The CDR3 runs to 19 residues. Looked up from germline, CDR1 is MNHEY and CDR2 is SMNVEV (reference sequence). V shed 1 base, J shed 4 bases, and the junction held 15 bases outside the gene matches.

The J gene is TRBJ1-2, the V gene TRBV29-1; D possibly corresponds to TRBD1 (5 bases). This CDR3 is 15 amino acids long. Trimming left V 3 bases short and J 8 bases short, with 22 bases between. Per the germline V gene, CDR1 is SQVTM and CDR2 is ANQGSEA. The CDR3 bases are TGCAGCGTTGAGGTTGGGGCTCTCCTTAAGCGCGGCTACACCTTC. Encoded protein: CSVEVGALLKRGYTF.

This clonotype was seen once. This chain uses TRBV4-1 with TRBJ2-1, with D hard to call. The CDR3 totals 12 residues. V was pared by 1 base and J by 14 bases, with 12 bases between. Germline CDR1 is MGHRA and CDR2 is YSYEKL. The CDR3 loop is CASSQGQSDKFF. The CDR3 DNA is TGCGCCAGCAGCCAAGGTCAGAGCGATAAGTTCTTC.

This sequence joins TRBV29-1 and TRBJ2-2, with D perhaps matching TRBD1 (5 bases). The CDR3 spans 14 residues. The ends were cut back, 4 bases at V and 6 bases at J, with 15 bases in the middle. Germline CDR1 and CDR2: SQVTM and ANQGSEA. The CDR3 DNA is TGCAGCGTTGGAAGGTCAGGGCTGCCCGGGGAGCTGTTTTTT. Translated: CSVGRSGLPGELFF.

The DNA for the CDR3 is TGTGCCAGCAGCCCACAGACAGGGCAAGAGACCCAGTACTTC. It translates to CASSPQTGQETQYF. V and J are TRBV7-2 and TRBJ2-5; 7 bases are shared with TRBD1. There are 14 residues in the CDR3. Germline CDR1 and CDR2: SGHTA and FQGNSA. V lost 5 bases, J lost 2 bases, and 5 bases stayed unmatched.

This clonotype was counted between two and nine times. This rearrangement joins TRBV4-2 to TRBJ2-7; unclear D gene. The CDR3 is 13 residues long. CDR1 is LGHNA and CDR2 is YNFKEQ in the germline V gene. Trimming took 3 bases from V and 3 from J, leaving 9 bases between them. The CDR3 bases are TGTGCCAGCAGCCACAACCTATTCTACGAGCAGTACTTC. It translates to CASSHNLFYEQYF.